This T cell receptor beta chain was found in a study of response to subunit inactivated influenza vaccine. Findings and caveats of the study: Seasonal influenza vaccination, on each occasion, was suggested by the authors to recruit few new T cells.

A single record per CDR3 protein comes from TCRdb applying MiXCR to the RT-PCR reads. The table has approximately 680,000 distinct CDR3 sequences, around 16% seen once; the top ten hold about 9.9%. Only a few counts were recorded for this clonotype. Antigen specificity is unknown. The CDR3 extends over 12 amino acids. V lost 7 bases to trimming and J lost 6 bases, with 16 bases between them. The V gene's germline CDR1 is SQVTM and CDR2 ANQGSEA. Specimen: PBMCs from blood, collected 11 to 12 days after vaccination. This TCR was sampled from a man aged 45-65 years who received an inactivated influenza vaccine. This chain connects TRBV29-1 to TRBJ2-7, with D maybe TRBD1 (5 bases). The CDR3 is CSASEAGLEQYF. CDR3 DNA sequence: TGCAGCGCATCAGAGGCAGGGCTCGAGCAGTACTTC.